A single sample gave rise to the 4 T cell receptor beta chains below, sequenced in a study of identical twins. TCRdb processed the 5' RACE reads anew with MiXCR; each CDR3 protein has one entry. The repertoire consists of around 670,000 distinct CDR3 sequences, with less than 7% occurring once and the leading ten covering roughly 1.6%. Sequencing was carried out using naive T cells sorted from blood. The receptor source for this set is a man aged 18-30 years in good health.

The gene calls are TRBV4-2 and TRBJ2-5; 7 nucleotides line up with TRBD2. The CDR3 runs to 14 residues. Germline V gene lookup returns CDR1 LGHNA and CDR2 YNFKEQ. J gave up 5 bases and V 4 bases, and 7 bases lay outside the gene matches. As DNA, the CDR3 is TGTGCCAGCAGCCCTGAAGCGGGATGGGAGACCCAGTACTTC. It is translated as CASSPEAGWETQYF.

This chain joins TRBV14 and TRBJ2-2; D may match TRBD1 or TRBD2 (5 bases each). V was cut by 6 bases and J by 7 bases, with 15 bases left in between. Looked up from germline, CDR1 is SGHDN and CDR2 is FVKESK. The CDR3 covers 14 residues. The CDR3 nucleotides read TGTGCCAGCAGGACCCTCGGGGACGGCGGGGAGCTGTTTTTT. Translated, it gives CASRTLGDGGELFF. Filled out from reference TRBV14 and TRBJ2-2, the complete variable domain reads EAGVTQFPSHSVIEKGQTVTLRCDPISGHDNLYWYRRVMGKEIKFLLHFVKESKQDESGMPNNRFLAERTGGTYSTLKVQPAELEDSGVYFCASRTLGDGGELFFGEGSRLTVL.

This chain uses TRBV29-1 with TRBJ2-2; 8 bases line up with TRBD1. The V gene end was trimmed by 5 bases and the J gene end by 10 bases; junction bases not matched to a gene: 6. This CDR3 comprises 12 residues. Germline-derived CDR1 and CDR2 are SQVTM and ANQGSEA. CDR3 residues: CSVWTGPEELFF. For the CDR3, the DNA is TGCAGCGTTTGGACAGGGCCGGAGGAGCTGTTTTTT.

A few counts support this clonotype. The chain uses TRBV4-2 and TRBJ2-7; either TRBD1 or TRBD2 may supply D (5 bases each). Germline lookup yields CDR1 LGHNA and CDR2 YNFKEQ. V was cut by 1 base and J by 0 bases, with 10 bases left in between. The CDR3 has 15 amino acids. The CDR3 coding sequence is TGTGCCAGCAGCCAAGTGCCAGGGAGCTCCTACGAGCAGTACTTC. Protein product: CASSQVPGSSYEQYF.